This T cell receptor (beta chain) was recovered during a study of vaccination and CD4 T cells after COVID-19. Study details: Six males and four females, two of them Hispanic, were enrolled as convalescents.

V was pared by 7 bases and J by 1 base, with 12 bases between. The CDR3 contains 14 residues. The germline CDR1 and CDR2 sequences are SEHNR and FQNEAQ (reference sequence). Points on this clonotype: What it recognizes is unknown.

Study conclusions and caveats: The rise in median SARS-CoV-2-reactive clonotypes, from approximately 23 to 38, was not significant.

Sequenced with the Oncomine TCR Beta short-read assay was DNA taken from cultured CD4+ T cells. Investigators obtained genomic DNA by extraction from cultured CD4+ T cells. TCRdb re-analysed the PCR reads in MiXCR, keeping a single row per CDR3 protein. The sample lists some 9,100 distinct CDR3 sequences, more than 30% occurring once. Specified treatment: approximately nine-day PBMC culture with coronavirus spike peptide pools or control peptides (ViraFEST assay). Harvesting of the unexposed donor's CD4+ T cells predated the COVID-19 pandemic (2011-2018). Alongside around 10 IU/ml IL-2 and approximately 9.3 ug/ml peptide pools, PBMCs were cultured at some 1.9 million per well. If enough cells were available, CD4+ T cells from unexposed donors were probed with SARS-CoV-2 S/N and four cold-coronavirus spikes.

Material: CD4+ T cells from blood, cultured in vitro. The chain has TRBV7-9 and TRBJ2-3; the D is unclear. The sequence was collected from a human donor in good health. CDR3 residues: CASTHGSGTDTQYF. DNA of the CDR3: TGTGCCAGCACCCATGGGTCTGGCACAGATACGCAGTATTTT.